The next 14 T cell receptor beta chains were all read from a single sample in a study of blood T cells in healthy people across ages (dated by TCRdb to 2013 to 2016). The protocol used for the library was 5' RACE. For sequencing, an Illumina HiSeq 2500 was employed. A second PCR of about 7 to 12 cycles was run with a J-beta primer mix and a sample-barcoded 5' primer. The public sequencing data were trimmed at Q25 with fastp and processed into clonotypes with MiXCR by TCRdb, which kept only in-frame beta chains. Every entry covers one CDR3 protein and lists the most common genes and DNA from its rows. Here the sample has about 800,000 distinct CDR3 sequences; approximately 25% occur a single time. 3% to 4% of the sample is in the top ten clones. These same records also appear under a second study, on T cells of mothers and their children.

The sequenced sample was blood. The receptors come from a boy aged 10-17 years in good health.

This chain uses TRBV19 with TRBJ2-2; TRBD1 or TRBD2 may be the D gene (6 bases each). V lost 5 bases and J lost 4, with 17 bases in between. This CDR3 is built from 16 residues. The germline CDR1 and CDR2 sequences are LNHDA and SQIVND (reference sequence). The CDR3: CASSSTGGDTTGELFF. CDR3 DNA sequence: TGTGCCAGTAGTTCGACCGGGGGCGACACCACCGGGGAGCTGTTTTTT.

A few counts support this clonotype. CDR3 in DNA: TGCGCCAGCAGCGAACAGGGAACTGAGCAGTTCTTC. This codes for CASSEQGTEQFF. The chain has TRBV5-1 and TRBJ2-5; TRBD1 might be the D (6 bases). The J call is uncertain, as TRBJ2-1 better fits the DNA end. Germline V gives CDR1 SGHRS, CDR2 YFSETQ. This CDR3 spans 12 amino acids.

The chain joins TRBV4-3 to TRBJ2-1; D is undetermined. The germline V and J ends were trimmed by 0 bases and 2 bases, with 11 bases remaining between them. CDR1 is LGHNA, CDR2 YSLEER, per germline. The CDR3 length is 16 residues. CDR3 in amino acids: CASSQDSRPAYNEQFF. CDR3 in DNA: TGCGCCAGCAGCCAAGATAGTCGGCCTGCCTACAATGAGCAGTTCTTC.

The sample holds a few counts of this clonotype. This rearrangement joins TRBV5-1 to TRBJ2-7; tentative D call: TRBD1 (5 bases). V was trimmed by 0 bases and J by 3 bases, leaving 16 bases between them. The CDR3 spans 16 residues. The germline V gene has CDR1 SGHRS and CDR2 YFSETQ. The CDR3 region has the DNA TGCGCCAGCAGCTTGGGGCAGGGTTATTACAGCTACGAGCAGTACTTC. Protein sequence: CASSLGQGYYSYEQYF.

This rearrangement joins TRBV29-1 to TRBJ2-5, with unresolved D. Germline CDR1 and CDR2: SQVTM and ANQGSEA. The CDR3 is 14 amino acids. Deletions cut 4 bases from V and 5 bases from J, with 17 bases between. The CDR3 protein is CSVAPRLNVETQYF. The CDR3 DNA reads TGCAGCGTTGCCCCTCGTTTGAACGTGGAGACCCAGTACTTC.

This chain links TRBV3-1 with TRBJ2-5, with 7 bases aligning to TRBD2. The germline CDR1 and CDR2 sequences are LGHDT and YNNKEL (reference sequence). The CDR3 contains 15 residues. Trimming cost V 3 bases and J 0 bases; bases outside gene matches: 4. CDR3 residues: CASSQKLAYQETQYF. The CDR3, as DNA: TGTGCCAGCAGCCAGAAACTAGCGTACCAAGAGACCCAGTACTTC.

This clonotype was seen a handful of times. The chain employs TRBV6-1 and TRBJ2-7; 11 bases agree with TRBD2. After removal of 6 bases from V and 3 bases from J, the junction contained 16 bases not matched to a gene. Germline V gives CDR1 MNHNS, CDR2 SASEGT. The CDR3 extends over 18 amino acids. The CDR3 nucleotides are TGTGCCAGCAGCAAAATAGGACTAGCGGGCAGAAAGAACTACGAGCAGTACTTC. Protein: CASSKIGLAGRKNYEQYF.

About this clonotype: One junction end does not reproduce the germline sequence, and a read error may be involved. The chain carries TRBV3-1 and TRBJ2-5; TRBD2 matches at 7 bases. The DNA end is more similar to TRBJ2-1, so the J call may be wrong. The CDR3 has 17 amino acids. From germline, CDR1 is LGHDT and CDR2 YNNKEL (reference sequence). The CDR3 region has the DNA TGTGTCAGCAGCCAAGAGGTGGGAGGGCCCTACGTCAATGAGCAGTTCTTC. This translates into CVSSQEVGGPYVNEQFF.

This clonotype was observed a few times. V and J are TRBV4-3 and TRBJ2-7, with 11 bases identical to TRBD2. The germline V gene has CDR1 LGHNA and CDR2 YSLEER. V lost 5 bases, J lost 2 bases, and 2 bases stayed unmatched. CDR3 length: 14 residues. In DNA form, the CDR3 reads TGCGCCAGCAGCATTAGCGGGGGGGCCTACGAGCAGTACTTC. It specifies CASSISGGAYEQYF.

This chain uses TRBV4-3 with TRBJ1-4; possible D gene TRBD1, 6 bases. Trimming stripped 0 bases from V and 12 bases from J, with 11 bases between. CDR1 and CDR2 (germline): LGHNA, YSLEER. This CDR3 has 13 residues. CDR3 protein: CASSQDRGGQLFF. For the CDR3, the DNA is TGCGCCAGCAGCCAAGATAGGGGGGGACAACTGTTTTTT.

This clonotype was observed a handful of times. The chain employs TRBV6-4 and TRBJ2-2, with 7 bases aligning to TRBD1. The ends lost 6 bases at V and 3 bases at J; junction bases unmatched: 4. Germline V gene sequence: CDR1 MRHNA, CDR2 SNTAGT. This CDR3 spans 14 amino acids. The CDR3 region has the DNA TGTGCCAGCAGCGACAGGGCCGACACCGGGGAGCTGTTTTTT. Its protein is CASSDRADTGELFF.

This clonotype was counted a few times. The CDR3 region has the DNA TGTGCCAGCAGCTTAGCCGACATACGACAGGGCTCCTACGAGCAGTACTTC. Translation: CASSLADIRQGSYEQYF. This chain links TRBV7-8 with TRBJ2-7; 7 bases align to TRBD1. Germline V lookup: CDR1 SGHVS, CDR2 FQNEAQ. The length of the CDR3 is 17 residues. Losses at the gene ends were 0 bases for V and 0 bases for J; bases not matched to a gene: 8.

The chain carries TRBV5-1 and TRBJ2-7, with 9 bases that match TRBD2. Trimming took 3 bases from V and 9 from J; bases not matched to a gene: 13. Per germline, CDR1 SGHRS and CDR2 YFSETQ. This CDR3 region has 15 residues. The CDR3 sequence: CASSYGISGSWRQYF. DNA for the CDR3: TGCGCCAGCAGCTACGGTATTAGCGGGAGTTGGAGGCAGTACTTC. The whole variable domain, remainder taken from reference TRBV5-1 and TRBJ2-7, is KAGVTQTPRYLIKTRGQQVTLSCSPISGHRSVSWYQQTPGQGLQFLFEYFSETQRNKGNFPGRFSGRQFSNSRSEMNVSTLELGDSALYLCASSYGISGSWRQYFGPGTRLTVT.

This chain joins TRBV4-3 and TRBJ1-4; no clear D gene. CDR1 and CDR2 (germline): LGHNA, YSLEER. This CDR3 is 14 amino acids long. V was pared by 0 bases and J by 10 bases, with 12 bases between. The CDR3 nucleotides read TGCGCCAGCAGCCAAGATGGGAATGCTGGAAAACTGTTTTTT. Residues: CASSQDGNAGKLFF.